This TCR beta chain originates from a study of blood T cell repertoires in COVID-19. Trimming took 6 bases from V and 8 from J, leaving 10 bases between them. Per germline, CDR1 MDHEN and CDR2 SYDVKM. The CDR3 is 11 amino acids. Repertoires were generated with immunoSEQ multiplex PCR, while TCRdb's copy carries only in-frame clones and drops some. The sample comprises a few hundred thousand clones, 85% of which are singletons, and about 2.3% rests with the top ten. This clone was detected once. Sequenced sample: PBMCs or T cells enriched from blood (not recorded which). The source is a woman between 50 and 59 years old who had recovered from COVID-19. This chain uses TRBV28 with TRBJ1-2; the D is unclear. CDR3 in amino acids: CASRIEGGYTF. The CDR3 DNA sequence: TGTGCCAGCAGAATTGAGGGCGGCTACACCTTC.